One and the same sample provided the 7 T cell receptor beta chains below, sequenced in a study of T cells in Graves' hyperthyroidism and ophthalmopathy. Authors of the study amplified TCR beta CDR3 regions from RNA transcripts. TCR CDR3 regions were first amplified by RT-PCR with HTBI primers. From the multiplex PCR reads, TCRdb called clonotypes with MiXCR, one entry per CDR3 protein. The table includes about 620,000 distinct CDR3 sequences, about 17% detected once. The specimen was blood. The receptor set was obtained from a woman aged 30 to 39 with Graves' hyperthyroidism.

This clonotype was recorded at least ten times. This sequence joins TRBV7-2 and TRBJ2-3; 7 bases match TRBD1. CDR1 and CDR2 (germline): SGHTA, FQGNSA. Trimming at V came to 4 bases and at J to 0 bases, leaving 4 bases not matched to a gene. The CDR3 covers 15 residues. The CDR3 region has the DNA TGTGCCAGCAGCTCTGACAGGGCTAGCACAGATACGCAGTATTTT. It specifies CASSSDRASTDTQYF.

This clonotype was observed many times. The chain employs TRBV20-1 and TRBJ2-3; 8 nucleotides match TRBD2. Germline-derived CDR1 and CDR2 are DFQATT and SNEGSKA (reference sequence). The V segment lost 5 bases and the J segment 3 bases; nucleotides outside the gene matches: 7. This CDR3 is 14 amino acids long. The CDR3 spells CSAEAGVGTDTQYF. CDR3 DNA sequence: TGCAGTGCTGAAGCGGGAGTGGGAACAGATACGCAGTATTTT.

The CDR3 sequence: CASSDRGREKLFF. In DNA, the CDR3 is TGTGCCAGCAGCGACAGGGGGCGTGAAAAACTGTTTTTT. This chain links TRBV2 with TRBJ1-4, with TRBD1 identical over 10 bases. The ends lost 6 bases at V and 7 bases at J; junction bases unmatched: 2. The CDR3 is 13 residues long. Germline V gene data show CDR1 as SNHLY and CDR2 as FYNNEI.

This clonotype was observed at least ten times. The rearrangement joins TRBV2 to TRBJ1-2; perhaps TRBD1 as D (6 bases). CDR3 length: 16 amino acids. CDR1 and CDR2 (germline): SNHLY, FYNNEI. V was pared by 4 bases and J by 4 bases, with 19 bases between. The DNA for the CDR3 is TGTGCCAGCAGTGGTGGGACTACAGGGAGATTCTATGGCTACACCTTC. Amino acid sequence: CASSGGTTGRFYGYTF. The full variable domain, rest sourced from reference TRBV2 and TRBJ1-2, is EPEVTQTPSHQVTQMGQEVILRCVPISNHLYFYWYRQILGQKVEFLVSFYNNEISEKSEIFDDQFSVERPDGSNFTLKIRSTKLEDSAMYFCASSGGTTGRFYGYTFGSGTRLTVV.

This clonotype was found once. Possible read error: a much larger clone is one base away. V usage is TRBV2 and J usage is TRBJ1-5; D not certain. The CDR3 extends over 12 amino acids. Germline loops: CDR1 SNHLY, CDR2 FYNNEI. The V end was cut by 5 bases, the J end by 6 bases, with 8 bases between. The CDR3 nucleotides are TGTGCCAGCAGTCTGGAGGTTCAGCCCCAGCATTTT. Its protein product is CASSLEVQPQHF.

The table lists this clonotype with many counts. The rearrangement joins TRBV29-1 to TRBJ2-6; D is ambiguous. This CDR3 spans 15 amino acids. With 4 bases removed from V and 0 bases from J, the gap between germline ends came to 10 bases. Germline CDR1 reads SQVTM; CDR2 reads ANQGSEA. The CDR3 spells CSVVGTASGANVLTF. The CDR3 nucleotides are TGCAGCGTTGTGGGCACCGCCTCTGGGGCCAACGTCCTGACTTTC.

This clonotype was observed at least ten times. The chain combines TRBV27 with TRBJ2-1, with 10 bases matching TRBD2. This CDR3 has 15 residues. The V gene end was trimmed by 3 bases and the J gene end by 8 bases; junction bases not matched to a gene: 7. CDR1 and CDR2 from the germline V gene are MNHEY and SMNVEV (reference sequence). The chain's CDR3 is CASSFSAGGLYEQFF. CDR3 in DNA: TGTGCCAGCAGTTTTTCAGCGGGAGGGTTGTATGAGCAGTTCTTC.